Below, one TCR beta chain is given with its context. These data are taken from a study of T-cell reconstitution after alpha-beta-depleted transplantation in children. The CDR3 sequence is 13 residues long. V lost 4 bases and J 5 bases, leaving 8 bases between the germline ends. Germline CDR1 is LNHNV and CDR2 is YYDKDF (reference sequence). TCRbeta library preparation incorporated unique molecular identifiers. TCRdb fed the PCR reads into MiXCR, producing one record per CDR3 protein. The sample shows some 390,000 distinct CDR3 sequences, approximately 20% of them seen only once. This clonotype was sampled from a human donor who donated a stem cell graft to a child with acute myeloid leukemia. The sample was PBMCs from the stem cell graft donor, taken from the stem cell graft. The chain carries TRBV15 and TRBJ2-2; D is undetermined. DNA for the CDR3: TGTGCCACCAGCATGAGAGAAACCGGGGAGCTGTTTTTT. Protein sequence: CATSMRETGELFF.